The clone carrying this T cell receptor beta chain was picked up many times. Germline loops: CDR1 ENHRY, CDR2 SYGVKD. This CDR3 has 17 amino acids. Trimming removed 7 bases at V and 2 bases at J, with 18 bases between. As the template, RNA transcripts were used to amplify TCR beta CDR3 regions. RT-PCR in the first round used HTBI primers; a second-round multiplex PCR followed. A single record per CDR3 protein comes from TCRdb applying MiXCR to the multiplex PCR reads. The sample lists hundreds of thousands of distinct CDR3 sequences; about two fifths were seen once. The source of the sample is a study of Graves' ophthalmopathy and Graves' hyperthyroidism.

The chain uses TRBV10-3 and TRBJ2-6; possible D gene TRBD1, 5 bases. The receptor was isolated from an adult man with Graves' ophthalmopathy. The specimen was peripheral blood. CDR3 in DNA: TGTGCCATCAAGACCGGGTCCTCCAGGGCTGGGGCCAACGTCCTGACTTTC. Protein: CAIKTGSSRAGANVLTF.